Included here is one T cell receptor beta chain sequence, with context. Its antigen is as yet unknown. As to treatment: approximately nine-day PBMC culture with coronavirus spike peptide pools or control peptides (ViraFEST assay). The CDR3 extends over 16 amino acids. The V end lost 6 bases, the J end lost 0 bases, and 15 bases lay between the germline ends. CDR1 is DFQATT, CDR2 SNEGSKA, per germline (reference sequence). These data come from a study of vaccination and CD4 T cells after COVID-19. The Oncomine TCR Beta short-read assay sequenced DNA from cultured CD4+ T cells. Cultures of CD4+ T cells served as the source for extracting genomic DNA. TCRdb recomputed calls from the PCR reads with MiXCR, one row per CDR3 protein. The sample consists of approximately 6,300 distinct CDR3 sequences, around 33% of them appearing once.

Sequencing was performed on CD4+ T cells from blood, cultured in vitro, taken after SARS-CoV-2 vaccination. The chain links TRBV20-1 to TRBJ1-6, with D possibly TRBD1 on 6 matching bases. The clonotype comes from a human donor who had recovered from COVID-19. CDR3 DNA sequence: TGCAGTGCAAGCCGGACAGTAAACTCCTATAATTCACCCCTCCACTTT. Protein sequence: CSASRTVNSYNSPLHF.